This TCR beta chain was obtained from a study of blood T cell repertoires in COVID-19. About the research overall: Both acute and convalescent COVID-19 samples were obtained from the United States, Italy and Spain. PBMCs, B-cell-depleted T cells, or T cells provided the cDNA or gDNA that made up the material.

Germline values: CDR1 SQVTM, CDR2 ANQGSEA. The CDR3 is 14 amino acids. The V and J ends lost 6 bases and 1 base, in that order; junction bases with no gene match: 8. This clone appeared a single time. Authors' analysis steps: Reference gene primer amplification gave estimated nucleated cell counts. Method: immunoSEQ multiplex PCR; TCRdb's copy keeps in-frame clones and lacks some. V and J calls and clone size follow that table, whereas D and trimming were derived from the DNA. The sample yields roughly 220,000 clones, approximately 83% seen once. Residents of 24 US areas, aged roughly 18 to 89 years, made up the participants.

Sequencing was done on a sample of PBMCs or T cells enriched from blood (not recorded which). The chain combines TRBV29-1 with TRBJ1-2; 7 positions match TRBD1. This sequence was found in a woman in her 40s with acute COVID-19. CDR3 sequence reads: CSVSNGDSNYGYTF. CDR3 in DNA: TGCAGCGTATCAAACGGGGACAGTAACTATGGCTACACCTTC.